These 23 T cell receptor beta chains share one sample of origin, sequenced in a study of cytomegalovirus exposure and HLA in healthy donors. The PCR ran on 60 Vbeta and 13 Jbeta primers. The data were produced by immunoSEQ multiplex PCR, yet TCRdb's version contains in-frame clones alone and is incomplete. The sample consists of some 120,000 clones, roughly 80% of them appearing once. Sequenced input: PBMCs. These receptors came from a man younger than 45 in good health and CMV-seropositive.

This chain joins TRBV7-2 and TRBJ1-4; D perhaps matches TRBD1 (5 bases). The V gene lost 8 bases and the J gene lost 2 bases, with 21 bases spanning the gap. Per the germline V gene, CDR1 is SGHTA and CDR2 is FQGNSA. The CDR3 length is 17 residues. The CDR3 here is CASGDPWVEGTNEKLFF. The CDR3 region has the DNA TGTGCCAGCGGCGACCCTTGGGTGGAGGGGACTAATGAAAAACTGTTTTTT.

The chain has TRBV4-1 and TRBJ1-1; no reliable D call. This CDR3 region has 12 residues. Trimming left V 11 bases short and J 4 bases short, with 14 bases between. CDR1 MGHRA and CDR2 YSYEKL come from the germline V gene. CDR3 protein: CASRGWGTEAFF. The DNA of the CDR3 is TGCGCCTCCCGGGGATGGGGCACTGAAGCTTTCTTT.

The chain has TRBV18 and TRBJ2-5, with no clear D. Looked up from germline, CDR1 is KGHSH and CDR2 is LQKENI. V lost 2 bases and J lost 4, with 8 bases in between. The CDR3 runs to 13 residues. The CDR3 nucleotides read TGTGCCAGCTCACCAGAGCCCGTAGAGACCCAGTACTTC. Translating it yields CASSPEPVETQYF.

This clone was picked up a small number of times. V usage is TRBV29-1 and J usage is TRBJ1-1, with 10 bases lining up with TRBD1. The CDR3 length is 14 residues. The J segment lost 5 bases and the V segment lost 5 bases, leaving 8 bases of the junction unmatched. Germline values: CDR1 SQVTM, CDR2 ANQGSEA. The CDR3, as DNA: TGCAGCGTTCTGACAGGGGGCGCGGGGACTGAAGCTTTCTTT. Its translation is CSVLTGGAGTEAFF.

CDR3 bases: TGTGCCAGCAGCTTACGGGGATCCTACGAGCAGTACGTC. It translates to CASSLRGSYEQYV. The gene calls are TRBV5-6 and TRBJ2-7, with D tentatively TRBD2 (5 bases). From germline, CDR1 is SGHDT and CDR2 YYEEEE. The CDR3 spans 13 residues. Trimming removed 2 bases at V and 1 base at J, with 7 bases between.

The chain is built from TRBV5-1 and TRBJ2-1; TRBD2 agrees at 7 bases. CDR3 size: 15 residues. Germline V gives CDR1 SGHRS, CDR2 YFSETQ. Unmatched junction bases numbered 10, after V lost 4 bases and J lost 6 bases. The DNA for the CDR3 is TGCGCCAGCAGCAAGACACGGGAGGTCCTCAATGAGCAGTTCTTC. This gives the protein CASSKTREVLNEQFF. The variable domain in full, completed from reference TRBV5-1 and TRBJ2-1, reads KAGVTQTPRYLIKTRGQQVTLSCSPISGHRSVSWYQQTPGQGLQFLFEYFSETQRNKGNFPGRFSGRQFSNSRSEMNVSTLELGDSALYLCASSKTREVLNEQFFGPGTRLTVL.

The chain recombines TRBV7-8 with TRBJ2-1; 10 nucleotides line up with TRBD1. The germline CDR1 and CDR2 sequences are SGHVS and FQNEAQ. The CDR3 consists of 17 residues. V was clipped by 2 bases and J by 7 bases; unmatched bases: 11. The CDR3 here is CASSLLEPGQGWNEQFF. The CDR3 nucleotides are TGTGCCAGCAGCTTATTAGAGCCGGGACAGGGGTGGAATGAGCAGTTCTTC.

CDR3 nucleotides: TGTGCCAGCAGCTTGGGTCAGGGACAGGGAGAAACTGAAGCTTTCTTT. Translated, it gives CASSLGQGQGETEAFF. J is TRBJ1-1 and V is TRBV5-4; 9 bases are shared with TRBD1. J was trimmed by 5 bases and V by 0 bases; bases with no gene match: 8. The germline gives CDR1 SGHNT, CDR2 YYREEE (reference sequence). This CDR3 has 16 residues.

The rearrangement uses TRBV10-2 and TRBJ1-2, with D uncertain. Germline-derived CDR1 and CDR2 are WSHSY and SAAADI. This CDR3 comprises 15 residues. V lost 3 bases to trimming and J lost 0 bases, with 11 bases between them. CDR3 bases: TGCGCCAGCAGTGATAACAGCTTAGCTAACTATGGCTACACCTTC. Its protein product is CASSDNSLANYGYTF.

This clone has a single count. Other DNA sequences in this sample translate to the same CDR3. This chain joins TRBV28 and TRBJ2-5; no clear D. V lost 6 bases and J lost 1, with 9 bases in between. CDR1 and CDR2 from the germline V gene are MDHEN and SYDVKM. The CDR3 is 13 residues long. Here the CDR3 reads CASSLSGQETQYF. In DNA, the CDR3 is TGTGCCAGCAGCCTTTCAGGCCAAGAGACCCAGTACTTC.

V and J are TRBV5-6 and TRBJ1-1; D possibly corresponds to TRBD1 (6 bases). Germline CDR1 is SGHDT and CDR2 is YYEEEE. The CDR3 spans 14 residues. V shed 0 bases and J shed 3 bases, with 9 bases lying between them. CDR3 nucleotide sequence: TGTGCCAGCAGCTTGGGACAGGTCGACACTGAAGCTTTCTTT. Its translation: CASSLGQVDTEAFF.

Only one count was recorded for this clone. The chain combines TRBV6-1 with TRBJ1-5; 7 bases line up with TRBD1. With 2 bases clipped from V and 1 base from J, the junction kept 5 bases outside the gene matches. Per the germline V gene, CDR1 is MNHNS and CDR2 is SASEGT. The CDR3 is 16 amino acids. The CDR3 DNA reads as TGTGCCAGCAGTGAATACAGGGGTGAGAGCAATCAGCCCCAGCATTTT. This gives the protein CASSEYRGESNQPQHF.

Note on this clone: The sample carries other DNA sequences with the same CDR3. The chain links TRBV5-1 to TRBJ1-1; TRBD1 matches 8 bases. Germline lookup yields CDR1 SGHRS and CDR2 YFSETQ. The CDR3 contains 16 residues. V lost 0 bases and J lost 3; bases outside the gene matches: 7. The CDR3 loop reads CASSLVGQGADTEAFF. CDR3 nucleotides: TGCGCCAGCAGCTTGGTCGGGCAGGGGGCAGACACTGAAGCTTTCTTT. The full variable domain, rest sourced from reference TRBV5-1 and TRBJ1-1, is KAGVTQTPRYLIKTRGQQVTLSCSPISGHRSVSWYQQTPGQGLQFLFEYFSETQRNKGNFPGRFSGRQFSNSRSEMNVSTLELGDSALYLCASSLVGQGADTEAFFGQGTRLTVV.

The V call is TRBV30, the J call TRBJ2-3; D is undetermined. Germline V gives CDR1 GTSNPN, CDR2 SVGIG (reference sequence). The V and J ends lost 8 bases and 6 bases respectively, with 9 bases between them. The CDR3 runs to 10 residues. In nucleotides, the CDR3 is TGTGCCCGCGGAAGTGATACGCAGTATTTT. Its protein product is CARGSDTQYF.

This clone showed up just once. This sequence joins TRBV5-1 and TRBJ1-5; tentative D call: TRBD1 (6 bases). Germline CDR1 and CDR2: SGHRS and YFSETQ. The V end lost 5 bases, the J end lost 2 bases, and 11 bases lay between the germline ends. CDR3 size: 14 residues. The CDR3 protein is CASSPRGCNQPQHF. The DNA for the CDR3 is TGCGCCAGCAGTCCCAGGGGATGCAATCAGCCCCAGCATTTT.

This clone was counted only a few times. J is TRBJ1-2 and V is TRBV19, with a possible D match to TRBD1 (6 bases). Germline lookup yields CDR1 LNHDA and CDR2 SQIVND (reference sequence). The CDR3 sequence is 17 residues long. Trimming cost V 1 base and J 0 bases, with 15 bases left between them. This chain's CDR3 is CASSIGSSGGSNYGYTF. The CDR3 bases are TGTGCCAGTAGTATAGGGTCTAGCGGGGGCTCTAACTATGGCTACACCTTC.

The sample holds one count of this clone. The rearrangement joins TRBV6-5 to TRBJ2-3, with a tentative D call TRBD2 (5 bases). V lost 7 bases to trimming and J lost 2 bases, with 13 bases between them. Per germline, CDR1 MNHEY and CDR2 SVGAGI. This CDR3 is built from 14 residues. The CDR3 bases are TGTGCCAGCAAACCACTAGACTTCACAGATACGCAGTATTTT. The encoded protein is CASKPLDFTDTQYF.

The rearrangement links TRBV28 to TRBJ2-1, with D perhaps TRBD2 (7 bases). CDR3 length: 14 amino acids. Trimming cost V 8 bases and J 4 bases, with 15 bases left between them. CDR1 MDHEN and CDR2 SYDVKM come from the germline V gene. CDR3 region: CASVGGPSYNEQFF. The CDR3, as DNA: TGTGCCAGCGTCGGGGGGCCTAGTTACAATGAGCAGTTCTTC.

The chain combines TRBV4-1 with TRBJ2-3, with TRBD2 matching over 15 bases. In germline, CDR1 is MGHRA, CDR2 YSYEKL. This CDR3 has 19 amino acids. The V gene end was trimmed by 6 bases and the J gene end by 5 bases; junction bases not matched to a gene: 15. The CDR3 region is CASRPRRTSGGVQRDTQYF. CDR3 DNA: TGCGCCAGCAGACCCCGGAGGACTAGCGGGGGGGTTCAGAGAGATACGCAGTATTTT.

Details on this clone: The sample holds other DNA sequences that translate to the same CDR3. This chain joins TRBV19 and TRBJ2-5; 7 nucleotides line up with TRBD2. Germline values: CDR1 LNHDA, CDR2 SQIVND (reference sequence). The CDR3 loop spans 15 amino acids. V lost 3 bases, J lost 5 bases, and 9 bases stayed unmatched. This chain's CDR3 is CASSIGLEGRETQYF. The CDR3 DNA reads as TGTGCCAGTAGTATCGGACTAGAAGGGCGGGAGACCCAGTACTTC.

V usage is TRBV25-1 and J usage is TRBJ1-1; 8 bases align to TRBD1. CDR3 size: 15 residues. CDR1 and CDR2 (germline): MGHDK, SYGVNS. V was pared by 3 bases and J by 1 base, with 4 bases of the junction left unmatched. CDR3 DNA: TGTGCCAGCAGTGACCAGGACAGGGAGAACACTGAAGCTTTCTTT. The encoded protein is CASSDQDRENTEAFF.

The rearrangement uses TRBV10-3 and TRBJ2-1; no definite D call. Germline-derived CDR1 and CDR2 are ENHRY and SYGVKD. CDR3 size: 13 residues. Trimming took 3 bases from V and 5 from J, leaving 8 bases between them. Here the CDR3 reads CAISELPDNEQFF. The CDR3 DNA follows: TGTGCCATCAGTGAACTACCTGACAATGAGCAGTTCTTC.

This clone appeared a few times. The chain joins TRBV7-2 to TRBJ1-2; 8 bases match TRBD1. Germline V gives CDR1 SGHTA, CDR2 FQGNSA. The CDR3 consists of 14 residues. J was trimmed by 7 bases and V by 1 base; bases with no gene match: 5. CDR3 sequence (DNA): TGTGCCAGCAGCTTAGATCGGGACAGGTTTGGCTACACCTTC. Translation gives CASSLDRDRFGYTF. The complete variable domain, with remaining parts taken from reference TRBV7-2 and TRBJ1-2, reads GAGVSQSPSNKVTEKGKDVELRCDPISGHTALYWYRQSLGQGLEFLIYFQGNSAPDKSGLPSDRFSAERTGGSVSTLTIQRTQQEDSAVYLCASSLDRDRFGYTFGSGTRLTVV.